This entry features one T cell receptor beta chain sequence. The antigen it binds to is not known. No base quality information exists; no much larger clone differs at one position. This entry belongs to a study of cytomegalovirus exposure and HLA in healthy donors (dated by TCRdb to the late 2010s). With regard to the full study: An earlier analysis of about 530 of the donors reported about 260 Gb of sequence data and 95 million to 140 million unique TCR beta sequences obtained from around 170 million T cells. An early release that covered fewer than 800 HLA-typed donors contained 300 to 350 gigabases of sequencing data and 70 million to 100 million unique TCR sequences. Of the roughly 400 genotyped donors, roughly 80% were placed in the genetic ancestry cluster associated with self-reported Caucasian donors. The study aimed to test whether cataloging public T cell receptors could reveal signatures of past pathogen exposure. The study profiled the T cell repertoires of more than 500 subjects by immunosequencing and related them to cytomegalovirus serostatus. Besides the first cohort of about 730 subjects, a separate validation cohort made up of roughly 130 different subjects was used. High-throughput TCR immunosequencing, statistical association of individual TCRs with disease status, and machine learning were combined to predict cytomegalovirus infection status. In a later analysis, previously published TCR beta repertoires from about 640 donors were re-analyzed and high-resolution HLA genotyping was added so that TCR occurrence patterns could be studied. Rather than using new phenotypic data, the later analysis identified candidate immune exposures from TCR beta sequences and from how often those sequences occurred across donors. To decide whether each TCR beta V gene segment behaved as functional or pseudogenic, an earlier analysis of several hundred of the donors relied on high-throughput TCR beta sequencing. Donor age, sex, ethnicity and CMV serostatus were collected together with the repertoire data. A later genetic analysis used genome-wide SNP genotypes for about 55% of the 666 donors, treating that subset as a discovery cohort. All discovery cohort repertoires had been generated using a single sequencing platform. Class I and class II HLA loci were covered by the typing at four-digit resolution. Typing coverage differed by locus: A, B, C, DRB1 and DQB1 were typed in about 620-630 donors, DQA1 in 522, DPA1 in over 600, and DPB1 in roughly 450. Because of strong linkage in the cohort, roughly five DR-DQ haplotypes were treated as single units for association and clustering. Among some 410 genotyped donors of the cohort, an average of approximately 220,000 unique TCR beta nucleotide sequences was sequenced per donor, of which approximately 18% were non-productive. Results and caveats for the whole study, not just this receptor: In an earlier analysis of approximately 590 of the donors, most TCR beta V segments were observed in productive rearrangements about 90% or about 30% of the time, broadly matching IMGT annotations. The sequencing pipeline was judged likely to have produced a cluster of highly shared sequence variants as a technical artifact. In the study, some 160 TCR beta chains were listed as associated with cytomegalovirus. A later analysis found that TCR association rates varied across HLA loci, with DRB1 alleles showing the most associated TCRs and HLA-C alleles the fewest. CMV serostatus was the only immune exposure information available for the cohort. The authors suggested that the approach could potentially be generalized to other disease states and immunological phenotypes. A further reported finding was that TCR beta sequences accurately predicted the HLA-A and HLA-B alleles for most subjects in the first cohort. In vitro tests confirmed that three of the cytomegalovirus-associated TCR beta chains recognize cytomegalovirus antigens. Sequencing depth was assumed to be roughly uniform across donors in the presence/absence analyses, though that assumption may not hold. The classifier was reported to diagnose cytomegalovirus status with high specificity and sensitivity in both the original and validation cohorts. Compared with equally common non-associated chains, HLA-associated TCR beta chains in a later analysis were more clonally expanded and had lower generation probabilities. According to a later genetic analysis, donors in an Asian-associated ancestry cluster had fewer N-insertions in productive TCRs than the approximately 650-donor mean. Most CMV-associated TCR beta chains appeared to be HLA-restricted in a later analysis, and the HLA associations seemed to be driven largely by CMV exposure. At a false discovery rate of 0.05, a later analysis linked around 17,000 TCR beta sequences to specific HLA alleles. Assigning TCR associations to individual alleles was difficult when HLA alleles, especially DR and DQ, strongly co-occurred. While some public TCRs were present in many individuals, most TCR sequences turned up only very rarely across donors. Fewer than 20 rarely observed V segments, including chromosome 9 orphons, were excluded from the earlier analysis of a few hundred of the donors because counts were too low. According to a later analysis, parvovirus B19, influenza, CMV and Epstein-Barr virus appeared linked to several top co-occurrence clusters. Only TCR beta chains were sequenced in this cohort, and the absence of alpha or paired-chain data limited detectable features. A later genetic analysis associated a missense DCLRE1C variant with V-gene and J-gene trimming of TCR beta chains, and an independent cohort replicated the association. Linkage disequilibrium might explain the correlated functional status among segregating V segments, but an unknown experimental factor could not be excluded. HLA typing was unavailable for some donors at each locus, so association tests used only the typed subset. Because the 87-base-pair reads could not distinguish some IMGT-functional V segments, including TRBV6-2 and TRBV6-3, those segments were excluded.

Libraries were constructed by the immunoSEQ multiplex PCR assay. A mixture of 60 forward primers for TCR Vbeta segments and 13 reverse primers for TCR Jbeta segments was used in the multiplex PCR. The CDR3 region of rearranged TCR beta genes was amplified from genomic DNA by a multiplex PCR assay. The amplified TCR beta libraries were sequenced on the Illumina HiSeq System as 87-base-pair reads. On the authors' methods: In a later analysis, roughly 80 million unique TCR beta chains were counted across the roughly 670 repertoires, and around 10 million of these chains were shared by at least two donors. Raw reads were error-corrected and collapsed into unique sequences with a nearest-neighbor algorithm that merged closely related sequences to remove PCR and sequencing errors. Alignment of CDR3 sequences to IMGT reference sequences was used to assign V, D and J gene segments. For a sequence to be retained, a match of at least six nucleotides was required to both a V gene segment and a J gene segment. Rearrangements were classified as productive when the CDR3 lacked stop codons and remained in frame with V and J, and all other rearrangements were classified as non-productive. Following IMGT convention, CDR3 was defined as the stretch from the second conserved V-encoded cysteine up to the conserved J-encoded phenylalanine. Sequences without an unambiguous match to a single V gene segment were excluded from the earlier analysis of a few hundred of the donors. An earlier analysis of approximately 590 of the donors called V segments functional above 56.7% productive rearrangements and segregating when the between-donor standard deviation exceeded 5%. To diagnose cytomegalovirus status from the catalog of TCR beta chain sequences, a statistical classification framework was built. A later analysis assigned V and J genes by comparing TCR nucleotide sequences with IMGT/GENE-DB human TR gene sequences. Using the TCRdist pipeline, a later analysis assigned CDR3 sequences along with most-parsimonious VDJ recombination scenarios. In a later analysis, each TCR beta chain was defined by its CDR3 amino acid sequence together with its V-gene family, and reads lacking a unique V-gene family were excluded. As a way to deal with suspected cross-contamination and a sequencing artifact, a later analysis dropped more than 500 nucleotide sequences that were highly shared and had low generation probability. In a later analysis, a clonal expansion index was calculated for each public chain from normalized within-repertoire ranks of inferred template counts. In a later analysis, generation probabilities were computed using a VDJ recombination model fitted to out-of-frame rearrangements, and the results were checked against IGoR. In a later analysis, TCR-TCR, TCR-HLA and TCR-CMV co-occurrence was scored with hypergeometric tests, and a repertoire-size bias correction was applied to TCR pairs. In a later analysis, false discovery rates were estimated by permuting HLA or CMV assignments 20 times. A later analysis grouped co-occurring TCRs with DBSCAN, adding TCRdist sequence similarity when clustering within HLA-allele-positive subsets. For co-occurrence clustering, repertoires with fewer than 30,000 or more than 120,000 public chains were excluded, along with several repertoires with anomalous nucleotide sharing. TCRdb took this table from immuneACCESS and kept in-frame rearrangements with V and J called. Such tables lack part of the clones; where checked against another copy, unresolved V genes explain under half of the gap, and the rest is unexplained. Clone size and V and J calls were adopted from that table, with D and trimming inferred from the DNA. This sample is represented by some 130,000 clones; approximately 80% of them were singletons. The biggest ten clones account for approximately 4.5% of the sample.

Trimming removed 5 bases from V and 4 bases from J; the gene matches leave 6 bases unexplained. The CDR3 measures 15 amino acids from cysteine to phenylalanine. The retained sequence is limited to the CDR3, 45 bases, with the frame set at the first base. From the germline V gene (reference sequence), CDR1 is MNHEY and CDR2 is SMNVEV. The cohort comprised more than 550 healthy bone marrow donors. Cohort members were all nominally healthy when sampled, although unrecorded immune exposures were likely present. The donor tested CMV seropositive and was one of the 289 seropositive cohort members. A peripheral blood sample was provided by each donor, and peripheral blood mononuclear cells were used for TCR beta sequencing. The Qiagen DNeasy Blood Extraction Kit was used to extract genomic DNA from the blood cell samples.

Recombination connected TRBV27 to TRBJ1-4; TRBD1 matches 8 bases in the middle. The source is a male donor in good health and CMV-seropositive. The sequenced material came from PBMCs. The encoded CDR3 is CASSQTGGLNEKLFF. The nucleotides read TGTGCCAGCAGTCAAACAGGGGGTCTTAATGAAAAACTGTTTTTT.